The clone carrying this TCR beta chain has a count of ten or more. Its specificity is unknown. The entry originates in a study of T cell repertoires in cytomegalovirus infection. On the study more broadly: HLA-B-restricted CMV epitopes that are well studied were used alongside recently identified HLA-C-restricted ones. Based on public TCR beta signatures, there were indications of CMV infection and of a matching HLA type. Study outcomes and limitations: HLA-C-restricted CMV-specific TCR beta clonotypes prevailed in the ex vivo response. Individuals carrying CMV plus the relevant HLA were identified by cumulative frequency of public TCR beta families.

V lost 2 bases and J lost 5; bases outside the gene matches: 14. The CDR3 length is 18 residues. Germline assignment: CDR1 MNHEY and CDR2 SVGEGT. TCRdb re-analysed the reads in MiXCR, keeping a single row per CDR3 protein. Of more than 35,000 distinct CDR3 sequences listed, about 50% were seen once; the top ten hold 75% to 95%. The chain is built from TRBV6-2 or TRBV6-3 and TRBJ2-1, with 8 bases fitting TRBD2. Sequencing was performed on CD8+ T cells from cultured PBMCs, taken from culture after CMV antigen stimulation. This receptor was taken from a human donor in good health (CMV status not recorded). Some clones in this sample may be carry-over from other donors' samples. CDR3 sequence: CASSYPGWRAGADNEQFF. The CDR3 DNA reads TGTGCCAGCAGTTACCCGGGGTGGCGAGCGGGGGCTGACAATGAGCAGTTCTTC.